This T cell receptor beta chain was found in a study of shared clonotypes between healthy human individuals. Overall study: The study used three CD4 naive, three CD4 memory, two CD8 naive and one CD8 memory plate per donor. Whole-study findings and limits: Estimated richness values were generally larger in naive subsets than in memory subsets.

V lost 0 bases and J lost 10; bases outside the gene matches: 10. Germline CDR1 LNHNV, CDR2 YYDKDF (reference sequence). The CDR3 extends over 15 amino acids. In the original workflow: Quality scores were absent from the junction-only immunoSEQ sequences, so filtering differed. Method: immunoSEQ multiplex PCR; TCRdb's copy keeps in-frame clones and lacks some. V and J calls and clone size are as listed in that table; D and trimming were resolved from the DNA. The table lists approximately 1,500,000 clones, 98% of them singletons. Donors were Caucasian adults residing in Nashville, Tennessee, USA. Notes on this clone: Its antigen is not known.

This sequence originates from a man aged 30 to 45 in good health. Specimen: naive CD4+ T cells sorted from blood. The subset is: CD45RA+ positively selected. The chain uses TRBV15 and TRBJ2-7, with 9 bases fitting TRBD2. This CDR3 is CATSRDPAGGPYQYF. The DNA for the CDR3 is TGTGCCACCAGCAGAGATCCGGCGGGAGGGCCGTATCAGTACTTC.